The 13 T cell receptor beta chains reported below all come from one sample, sequenced in a study of regulatory and conventional T cells in RAG deficiency. The sorted conventional CD4+ T cells were CD25-low and CD127-high, with genomic DNA sequenced. Only in-frame clones appear in the TCRdb table, and some are missing; sequencing was by immunoSEQ multiplex PCR. The table lists 40,000 to 55,000 clones, just under 90% of them singletons. The same specimen was also included in a second study, on regulatory T cells. According to that study: The PCR used 52 TRBV and 13 TRBJ primers.

The sequenced sample was CD4+ effector T cells sorted from blood. Receptor source: a human donor in good health.

The chain combines TRBV18 with TRBJ1-6, with D possibly being TRBD1 (6 bases). V gave up 1 base and J gave up 13 bases, with 14 bases separating them. The CDR3 totals 14 residues. Germline CDR1 is KGHSH and CDR2 is LQKENI. The CDR3 loop is CASSPQAGAGPLHF. CDR3 bases: TGTGCCAGCTCACCACAGGCGGGGGCCGGCCCCCTCCACTTT.

The CDR3 bases are TGTGCCAGCAGTTTGGGTAGCGGGATATTGGGCCCCACCAATGAGCAGTTCTTC. As protein: CASSLGSGILGPTNEQFF. V and J are TRBV27 and TRBJ2-1; 8 bases line up with TRBD2. Germline V gives CDR1 MNHEY, CDR2 SMNVEV (reference sequence). Trimming at V came to 3 bases and at J to 6 bases, leaving 16 bases not matched to a gene. CDR3 size: 18 residues.

The chain joins TRBV2 to TRBJ2-7, with D possibly TRBD2 on 6 matching bases. The CDR3 contains 14 residues. The V and J ends lost 10 bases and 3 bases respectively, with 19 bases between them. CDR1 SNHLY and CDR2 FYNNEI come from the germline V gene. The CDR3 DNA follows: TGTGCCATCCCTGAGGGAGGACCAATCTACGAGCAGTACTTC. It yields the protein CAIPEGGPIYEQYF.

This clone occurred a few times. The chain couples TRBV11-3 to TRBJ2-3, with TRBD2 matching over 11 bases. Trimming removed 4 bases from V and 1 base from J; junction bases left unmatched: 7. CDR3 length: 17 residues. Germline V gives CDR1 SGHNT, CDR2 YENEEA. This chain's CDR3 is CASSWTSGPLGTDTQYF. The CDR3 coding sequence is TGTGCCAGCAGCTGGACTAGCGGGCCGTTGGGCACAGATACGCAGTATTTT.

V usage is TRBV7-2 and J usage is TRBJ2-3, with D possibly called TRBD1 or TRBD2 (5 bases each). V lost 5 bases, J lost 1 base, and 13 bases lay in between. This CDR3 is built from 15 residues. CDR1 SGHTA and CDR2 FQGNSA come from the germline V gene. CDR3 protein: CASSPRGFRTDTQYF. CDR3 nucleotides: TGTGCCAGCAGCCCCCGGGGCTTCCGCACAGATACGCAGTATTTT.

This clone was recorded only once. V is TRBV5-1 and J is TRBJ2-2; D perhaps matches TRBD1 (5 bases). Between the trimmed V and J ends, which lost 0 bases and 6 bases, there was a span of 15 bases. The CDR3 extends over 16 amino acids. The germline gives CDR1 SGHRS, CDR2 YFSETQ. In DNA, the CDR3 is TGCGCCAGCAGCTTGGATCTCACAGGTCGCGCCGGGGAGCTGTTTTTT. This encodes CASSLDLTGRAGELFF.

This sequence joins TRBV19 and TRBJ2-1; no clear D. This CDR3 comprises 14 residues. CDR1 is LNHDA, CDR2 SQIVND, per germline (reference sequence). V dropped 2 bases and J dropped 5 bases, with 10 bases sitting between them. CDR3 sequence: CASSIIVGNNEQFF. For the CDR3, the DNA is TGTGCCAGTAGTATAATAGTAGGGAACAATGAGCAGTTCTTC.

This rearrangement joins TRBV27 to TRBJ1-1; 7 nucleotides match TRBD1. This CDR3 has 15 amino acids. With 4 bases clipped from V and 1 base from J, the junction kept 6 bases outside the gene matches. The germline CDR1 and CDR2 sequences are MNHEY and SMNVEV (reference sequence). The CDR3 region is CASSSRQGGNTEAFF. The CDR3 DNA follows: TGTGCCAGCAGTTCGCGACAGGGCGGGAACACTGAAGCTTTCTTT.

The chain is built from TRBV28 and TRBJ1-4, with a possible D match to TRBD1 (5 bases). Trimming stripped 3 bases from V and 10 bases from J, with 15 bases between. This CDR3 has 14 residues. Germline assignment: CDR1 MDHEN and CDR2 SYDVKM. CDR3 coding DNA: TGTGCCAGCAGTTTGTCCGGGGGAGTAGGAAAACTGTTTTTT. It yields the protein CASSLSGGVGKLFF.

The CDR3 sequence: CASRTTETYGYTF. CDR3 DNA sequence: TGCGCCAGCAGAACGACAGAAACCTATGGCTACACCTTC. The chain carries TRBV10-2 and TRBJ1-2; a possible D gene is TRBD1 (5 bases). Germline lookup yields CDR1 WSHSY and CDR2 SAAADI. Trimming shortened V by 6 bases and J by 4 bases, and 12 bases separated the two germline ends. CDR3 length: 13 residues.

There are a few counts of this clone. The chain is built from TRBV5-3 and TRBJ2-2; 12 bases match TRBD2. TRBV5-3 is labeled an ORF, and its function is uncertain. The CDR3 is 16 residues long. The V gene end was trimmed by 5 bases and the J gene end by 6 bases; junction bases not matched to a gene: 8. The CDR3 nucleotides are TGTGCCAGAAGTGAACTAGCGGGGGGTCAGGCCGGGGAGCTGTTTTTT. It is translated as CARSELAGGQAGELFF.

V and J are TRBV7-2 and TRBJ2-4, with a possible D match to TRBD2 (6 bases). This CDR3 is 17 amino acids long. V was trimmed by 1 base and J by 3 bases, leaving 16 bases between them. The germline V gene encodes CDR1 SGHTA and CDR2 FQGNSA. CDR3 loop: CASSLVGLWGDKNIQYF. CDR3 coding DNA: TGTGCCAGCAGCTTAGTTGGGCTCTGGGGGGACAAAAACATTCAGTACTTC.

V usage is TRBV7-3 and J usage is TRBJ1-6, with 10 bases that match TRBD1. Trimming took 5 bases from V and 7 from J; bases not matched to a gene: 2. CDR1 is SGHTA and CDR2 is FQGTGA in the germline V gene. CDR3 length equals 14 residues. CDR3 loop: CASSAGQGNSPLHF. The CDR3 region has the DNA TGTGCCAGCAGCGCGGGACAGGGGAATTCACCCCTCCACTTT.